This T cell receptor beta chain comes out of a study of molecular identifiers for immune sequencing clone quantification. TCRdb ran MiXCR on the PCR reads and lists one entry per CDR3 protein. Of around 40,000 distinct CDR3 sequences in the sample, under 25% are singletons; the top ten hold approximately 1.2%. This clonotype has ten or more counts. What it binds is unknown. The study, taken as a whole, reports: Detectable among 800,000 to 1,000,000 naive cells, according to reports, was Jurkat TCR RNA spiked in from one cell.

Sequences were obtained from naive CD8+ T cells from blood, with Jurkat cell RNA spiked in. Regarding subset: FACS-sorted CD8+CD4-CCR7+CD45RA+ naive T cells. This clonotype originated in a human donor in good health. Some libraries in this study had Jurkat cell RNA spiked in.

The CDR3 here is CAISEGMSSNNEQFF. In nucleotides, the CDR3 is TGTGCCATCAGTGAAGGTATGTCCTCTAACAATGAGCAGTTCTTC. V is TRBV10-3 and J is TRBJ2-1; D is unclear. Germline CDR1 is ENHRY and CDR2 is SYGVKD. V lost 3 bases to trimming and J lost 5 bases, with 14 bases between them. CDR3 length: 15 amino acids.